Here is one TCR beta chain with its context. The data originate from a study of shared clonotypes between healthy human individuals. Study context: Per-donor plates numbered three CD4 naive, three CD4 memory, two CD8 naive and one CD8 memory.

Selected positively for CCR7 and CD45RO-negative, naive CD8 cells excluded terminally differentiated effector memory CD45RA+ cells. Each donor was a Caucasian adult residing in Nashville, Tennessee. Measured with immunoSEQ multiplex PCR; TCRdb has only the in-frame clones, and not every one. Of about 2.2 million clones in the sample, around 93% are singletons; the top ten hold about 1.7%. V shed 5 bases and J shed 0 bases, with 10 bases lying between them. CDR1 SQVTM and CDR2 ANQGSEA come from the germline V gene. There are 13 residues in the CDR3. The sequenced sample was naive CD8+ T cells from PBMCs. The clonotype originates from a man between 18 and 29 years old in good health. Some clones in this sample may be carry-over from other donors' samples. V usage is TRBV29-1 and J usage is TRBJ1-1, with D uncertain. In nucleotides, the CDR3 is TGCAGCGTTCAGGAACCTATGAACACTGAAGCTTTCTTT. Its translation is CSVQEPMNTEAFF.